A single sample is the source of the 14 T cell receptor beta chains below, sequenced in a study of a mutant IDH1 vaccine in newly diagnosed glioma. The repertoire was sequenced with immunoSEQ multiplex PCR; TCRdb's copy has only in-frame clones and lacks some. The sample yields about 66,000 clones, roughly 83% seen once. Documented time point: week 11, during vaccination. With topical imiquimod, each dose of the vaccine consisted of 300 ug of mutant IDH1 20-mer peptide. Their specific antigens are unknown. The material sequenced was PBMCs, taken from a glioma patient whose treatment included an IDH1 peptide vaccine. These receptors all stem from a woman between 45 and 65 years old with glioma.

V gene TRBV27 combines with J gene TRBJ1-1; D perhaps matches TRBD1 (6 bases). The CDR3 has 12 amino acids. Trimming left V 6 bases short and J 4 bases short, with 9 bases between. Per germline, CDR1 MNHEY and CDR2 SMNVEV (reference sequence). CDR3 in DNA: TGTGCCAGCAGATTCAGGGGCACTGAAGCTTTCTTT. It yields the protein CASRFRGTEAFF.

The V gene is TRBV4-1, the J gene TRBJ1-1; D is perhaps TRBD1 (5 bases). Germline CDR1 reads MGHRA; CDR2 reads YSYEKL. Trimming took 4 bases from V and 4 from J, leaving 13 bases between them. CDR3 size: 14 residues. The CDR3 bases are TGCGCCAGCAGCCCACGCCGGGACGGCACTGAAGCTTTCTTT. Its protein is CASSPRRDGTEAFF.

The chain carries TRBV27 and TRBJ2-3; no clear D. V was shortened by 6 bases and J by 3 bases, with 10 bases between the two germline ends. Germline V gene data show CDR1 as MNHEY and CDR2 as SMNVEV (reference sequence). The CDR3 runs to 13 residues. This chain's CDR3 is CASRVGGTDTQYF. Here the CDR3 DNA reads TGTGCCAGCAGGGTCGGTGGGACAGATACGCAGTATTTT.

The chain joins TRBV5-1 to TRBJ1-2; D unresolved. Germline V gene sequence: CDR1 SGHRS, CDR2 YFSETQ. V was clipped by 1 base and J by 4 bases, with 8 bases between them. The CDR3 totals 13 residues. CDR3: CASSLSEPYGYTF. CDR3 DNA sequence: TGCGCCAGCAGCTTGTCTGAACCCTATGGCTACACCTTC.

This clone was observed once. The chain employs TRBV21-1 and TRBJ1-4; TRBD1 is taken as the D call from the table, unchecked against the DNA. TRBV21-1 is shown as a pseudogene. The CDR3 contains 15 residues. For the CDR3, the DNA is TGTGCCAGCAGCACCCGACAGGAACGCATAGAAAAACTGTTTTTT. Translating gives CASSTRQERIEKLFF.

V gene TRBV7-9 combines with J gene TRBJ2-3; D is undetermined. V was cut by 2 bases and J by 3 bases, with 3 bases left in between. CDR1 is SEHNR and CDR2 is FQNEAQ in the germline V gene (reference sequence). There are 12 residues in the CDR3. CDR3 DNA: TGTGCCAGCAGCTTACCTACAGATACGCAGTATTTT. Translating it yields CASSLPTDTQYF.

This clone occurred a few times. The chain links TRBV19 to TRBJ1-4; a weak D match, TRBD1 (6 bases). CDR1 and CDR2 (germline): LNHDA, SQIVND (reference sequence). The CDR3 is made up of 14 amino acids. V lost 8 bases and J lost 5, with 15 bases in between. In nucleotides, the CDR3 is TGTGCCAGTTCCTTTGGGCAGGGGAATGAAAAACTGTTTTTT. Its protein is CASSFGQGNEKLFF.

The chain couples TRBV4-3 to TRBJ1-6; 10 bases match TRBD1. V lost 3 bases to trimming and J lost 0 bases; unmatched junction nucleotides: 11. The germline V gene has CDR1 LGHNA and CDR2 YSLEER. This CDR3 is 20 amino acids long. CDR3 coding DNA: TGCGCCAGCAGCCAGGTCCATTGGGACAGGGGCCGCTCCTATAATTCACCCCTCCACTTT. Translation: CASSQVHWDRGRSYNSPLHF.

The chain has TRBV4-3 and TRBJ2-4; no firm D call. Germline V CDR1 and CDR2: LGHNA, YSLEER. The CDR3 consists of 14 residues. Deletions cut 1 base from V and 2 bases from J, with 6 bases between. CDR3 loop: CASSQGWPKNIQYF. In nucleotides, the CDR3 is TGCGCCAGCAGCCAAGGGTGGCCCAAAAACATTCAGTACTTC.

In DNA form, the CDR3 reads TGCAGCGCCATGCGCGAGTATGGCTACACCTTC. Residues: CSAMREYGYTF. The chain links TRBV29-1 to TRBJ1-2; D unresolved. Germline-derived CDR1 and CDR2 are SQVTM and ANQGSEA. Trimming stripped 7 bases from V and 5 bases from J, with 11 bases between. The CDR3 is 11 amino acids.

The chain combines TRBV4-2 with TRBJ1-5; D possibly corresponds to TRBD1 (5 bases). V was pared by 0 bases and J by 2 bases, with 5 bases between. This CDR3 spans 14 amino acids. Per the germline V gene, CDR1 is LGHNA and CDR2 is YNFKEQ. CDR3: CASSQDRGNQPQHF. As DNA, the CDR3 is TGTGCCAGCAGCCAAGACAGGGGCAATCAGCCCCAGCATTTT.

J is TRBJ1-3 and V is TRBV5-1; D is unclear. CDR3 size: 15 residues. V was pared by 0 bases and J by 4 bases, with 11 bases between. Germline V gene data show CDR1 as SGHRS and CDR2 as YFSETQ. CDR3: CASSLAGSEGNTIYF. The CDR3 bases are TGCGCCAGCAGCTTGGCCGGCAGCGAAGGAAACACCATATATTTT.

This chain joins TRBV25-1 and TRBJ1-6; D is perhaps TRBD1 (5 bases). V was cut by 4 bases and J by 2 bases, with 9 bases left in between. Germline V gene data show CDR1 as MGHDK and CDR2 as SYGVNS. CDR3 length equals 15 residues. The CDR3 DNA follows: TGTGCCAGCAGTGTTGGGGGGGCCTATAATTCACCCCTCCACTTT. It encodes CASSVGGAYNSPLHF.

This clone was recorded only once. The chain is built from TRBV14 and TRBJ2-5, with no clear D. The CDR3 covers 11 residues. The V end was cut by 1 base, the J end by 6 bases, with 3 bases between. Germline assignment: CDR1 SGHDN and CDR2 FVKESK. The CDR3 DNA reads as TGTGCCAGCAGCCAAGTTCAGACCCAGTACTTC. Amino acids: CASSQVQTQYF. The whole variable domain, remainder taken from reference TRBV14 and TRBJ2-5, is EAGVTQFPSHSVIEKGQTVTLRCDPISGHDNLYWYRRVMGKEIKFLLHFVKESKQDESGMPNNRFLAERTGGTYSTLKVQPAELEDSGVYFCASSQVQTQYFGPGTRLLVL.